The clone carrying this T cell receptor beta chain has just one count. Its antigen is undetermined. The entry originates in a study of a mutant IDH1 vaccine in newly diagnosed glioma. Time point given: week 23, last vaccination. With topical imiquimod, each dose of the vaccine consisted of 300 ug of mutant IDH1 20-mer peptide. Notes on the study in general: Shifts in the top peripheral T cell clonotypes seemed unrelated to pseudoprogression. The vaccine induced immune responses, and these occurred in roughly 93% of patients.

This CDR3 region has 13 residues. Germline CDR1 and CDR2: SNHLY and FYNNEI. Germline trimming cut 4 bases from V and 8 bases from J; bases unmatched to any gene: 4. The method was immunoSEQ multiplex PCR; TCRdb's version includes in-frame clones alone and lacks a portion of them. In the table there are approximately 50,000 clones, 87% of which are singletons. The chain links TRBV2 to TRBJ1-1; 10 bases line up with TRBD1. This receptor was taken from a man aged 35 to 55 with glioma. The specimen was PBMCs, collected from a glioma patient whose treatment included an IDH1 peptide vaccine. The CDR3 region has the DNA TGTGCCAGCAGTGGACAGGGGGCTGGAGAAGCTTTCTTT. The encoded protein is CASSGQGAGEAFF. The variable domain in full, completed from reference TRBV2 and TRBJ1-1, reads EPEVTQTPSHQVTQMGQEVILRCVPISNHLYFYWYRQILGQKVEFLVSFYNNEISEKSEIFDDQFSVERPDGSNFTLKIRSTKLEDSAMYFCASSGQGAGEAFFGQGTRLTVV.